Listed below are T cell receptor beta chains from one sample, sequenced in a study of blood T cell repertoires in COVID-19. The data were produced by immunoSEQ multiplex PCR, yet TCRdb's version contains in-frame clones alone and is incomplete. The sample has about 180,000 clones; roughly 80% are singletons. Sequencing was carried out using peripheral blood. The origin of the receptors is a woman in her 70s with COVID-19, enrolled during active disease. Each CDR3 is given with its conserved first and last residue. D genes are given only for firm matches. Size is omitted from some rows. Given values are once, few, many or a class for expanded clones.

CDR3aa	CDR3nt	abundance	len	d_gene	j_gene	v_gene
CASSFGEKLFF	TGTGCCAGCAGCTTCGGGGAAAAACTGTTTTTT	few	11	-	TRBJ1-4	TRBV7-9
CAAGLANQPQHF	TGTGCCGCGGGCCTCGCTAATCAGCCCCAGCATTTT	-	12	-	TRBJ1-5	TRBV28
CASSPQGKNQPQHF	TGCGCCAGCAGCCCCCAGGGAAAGAATCAGCCCCAGCATTTT	-	14	-	TRBJ1-5	TRBV5-1
CASSAQGLNSGNTIYF	TGTGCCAGCAGCGCCCAGGGACTCAACTCTGGAAACACCATATATTTT	-	16	-	TRBJ1-3	TRBV7-6
CASSQRLAGDTQYF	TGTGCCAGCAGCCAGAGACTAGCGGGAGACACGCAGTATTTT	-	14	TRBD2	TRBJ2-3	TRBV2
CASSLPQGRGAFF	TGTGCCAGCAGCCTACCACAGGGGCGAGGCGCTTTCTTT	-	13	TRBD1	TRBJ1-1	TRBV28
CASSSSTSQYNEQFF	TGTGCCAGCAGTTCCTCGACTAGTCAGTACAATGAGCAGTTCTTC	-	15	-	TRBJ2-1	TRBV28
CARDGGGTEAFF	TGTGCCCGCGACGGTGGAGGGACCGAAGCTTTCTTT	once	12	-	TRBJ1-1	TRBV19
CASSLATGWETQYF	TGTGCCAGCAGCTTGGCGACAGGGTGGGAGACCCAGTACTTC	once	14	TRBD1	TRBJ2-5	TRBV5-5
CASSPGTDHSYGYTF	TGTGCCAGCAGCCCGGGGACAGACCACAGCTATGGCTACACCTTC	-	15	TRBD1	TRBJ1-2	TRBV3-1/TRBV3-2
CASSWGGQGVNQPQHF	TGTGCCAGCAGCTGGGGCGGACAGGGGGTCAATCAGCCCCAGCATTTT	-	16	TRBD1	TRBJ1-5	TRBV5-6
CASSLEANQPQHF	TGTGCCAGCAGTTTAGAAGCCAATCAGCCCCAGCATTTT	few	13	-	TRBJ1-5	TRBV12-3/TRBV12-4
CASSHPMDSNYGYTF	TGTGCCAGCAGCCACCCTATGGACAGTAACTATGGCTACACCTTC	-	15	-	TRBJ1-2	TRBV7-3
CASSVEIEGAEQYF	TGTGCCAGCAGCGTAGAAATTGAGGGAGCCGAGCAGTACTTC	-	14	-	TRBJ2-7	TRBV9
CASSLTSGSNNEQFF	TGTGCCAGCAGCCTAACTAGCGGGAGTAACAATGAGCAGTTCTTC	-	15	TRBD2	TRBJ2-1	TRBV4-2
CASSLWAGPGSTEAFF	TGTGCCAGCAGTTTATGGGCGGGGCCCGGTAGCACTGAAGCTTTCTTT	-	16	-	TRBJ1-1	TRBV28
CATSSASGSNEQFF	TGTGCCACCAGTTCGGCTAGCGGGAGTAATGAGCAGTTCTTC	-	14	TRBD2	TRBJ2-1	TRBV24-1
CASSPSSNQPQHF	TGTGCCAGCTCACCTAGTAGCAATCAGCCCCAGCATTTT	-	13	-	TRBJ1-5	TRBV18
CASSRGGTETQYF	TGTGCCAGCAGCCGCGGCGGGACGGAGACCCAGTACTTC	once	13	-	TRBJ2-5	TRBV7-2
CASSPGQGPYEQYF	TGTGCCAGTAGTCCGGGACAGGGGCCCTACGAGCAGTACTTC	-	14	TRBD1	TRBJ2-7	TRBV19
CASRGEGQGGTEAFF	TGTGCCAGCAGGGGTGAGGGCCAGGGGGGCACTGAAGCTTTCTTT	few	15	TRBD1	TRBJ1-1	TRBV2
CASSLEKEFYGYTF	TGCGCCAGCAGCTTGGAAAAGGAGTTCTATGGCTACACCTTC	-	14	-	TRBJ1-2	TRBV5-1
CASSQVGQYNEQFF	TGCGCCAGCAGCCAAGTGGGCCAGTACAATGAGCAGTTCTTC	-	14	-	TRBJ2-1	TRBV4-1
CASSLNREGYTF	TGTGCCAGCTCTCTCAACCGGGAGGGCTACACCTTC	-	12	-	TRBJ1-2	TRBV18
CASSPGGSEAGYTF	TGCGCCAGCAGCCCGGGGGGGAGTGAGGCTGGCTACACCTTC	-	14	-	TRBJ1-2	TRBV4-3
CASSGQSGTEAFF	TGTGCCAGCAGCGGACAGTCTGGGACTGAAGCTTTCTTT	-	13	-	TRBJ1-1	TRBV5-6
CASSLLSPGNTEAFF	TGTGCCAGCAGCTTACTCAGCCCAGGGAACACTGAAGCTTTCTTT	-	15	-	TRBJ1-1	TRBV7-3
CSVEVGRGNLETQYF	TGCAGCGTTGAAGTGGGCAGGGGGAATTTAGAGACCCAGTACTTC	-	15	TRBD1	TRBJ2-5	TRBV29-1
CASSDLQGGTNYGYTF	TGTGCCAGCAGTGATTTACAGGGGGGAACTAACTATGGCTACACCTTC	few	16	TRBD1	TRBJ1-2	TRBV28
CSASPGLAFTKSWDEQYF	TGCAGTGCTAGTCCGGGACTAGCGTTTACTAAGAGCTGGGACGAGCAGTACTTC	-	18	TRBD2	TRBJ2-7	TRBV20-1
CASSWEVANEKLFF	TGTGCCAGCAGCTGGGAGGTGGCTAATGAAAAACTGTTTTTT	once	14	-	TRBJ1-4	TRBV7-2
CASKSFGADRGEWQYF	TGTGCCAGCAAAAGTTTCGGAGCGGACAGGGGGGAATGGCAGTACTTC	-	16	TRBD1	TRBJ2-7	TRBV27
CAWSSGLAGGRYEQYF	TGTGCCTGGAGTTCGGGACTAGCGGGAGGACGCTACGAGCAGTACTTC	-	16	TRBD2	TRBJ2-7	TRBV30
CASSRVQGAQPWGYTF	TGTGCCAGCAGCCGAGTACAGGGGGCGCAGCCATGGGGCTACACCTTC	few	16	TRBD1	TRBJ1-2	TRBV5-4
CAISESEGSQGAFF	TGTGCCATCAGTGAGTCGGAGGGGTCTCAGGGAGCTTTCTTT	-	14	-	TRBJ1-1	TRBV10-3